This T cell receptor (beta chain) was profiled in a study of blood T cell repertoires in COVID-19. Study-wide context: Collection of acute and convalescent COVID-19 samples took place in the United States, Italy and Spain. Sources were T cells, B-cell-depleted T cells, or PBMCs; the material itself was cDNA or gDNA.

Measured with immunoSEQ multiplex PCR; TCRdb has only the in-frame clones, and not every one. The sample lists 250,000 to 400,000 clones; around 90% were seen once. The sequenced sample consisted of peripheral blood. This clonotype originated in a man in his fifties or sixties with active or convalescent COVID-19.

CDR3 sequence: CAISESAIGQGNTEAFF. DNA for the CDR3: TGTGCCATCAGTGAGTCGGCCATAGGACAGGGAAACACTGAAGCTTTCTTT. The J gene is TRBJ1-1, the V gene TRBV10-3; 8 bases fit TRBD1. Per germline, CDR1 ENHRY and CDR2 SYGVKD. The CDR3 length is 17 residues. V lost 0 bases and J lost 2; bases outside the gene matches: 8.